This T cell receptor beta chain was captured in a study of blood T cell repertoires in COVID-19. Produced via immunoSEQ multiplex PCR; TCRdb's table is partial and in-frame only. The sample lists about 250,000 clones; about 80% were seen once. The CDR3 length is 16 residues. Per the germline V gene, CDR1 is SGHRS and CDR2 is YFSETQ. The trim removed 0 bases at V and 4 bases at J, leaving 8 bases unmatched. The rearrangement uses TRBV5-1 and TRBJ2-3; 7 bases align to TRBD2. Sequencing input: PBMCs or T cells enriched from blood (not recorded which). The TCR sequence derives from a man in his fifties who had recovered from COVID-19. This chain's CDR3 is CASSLERLAVPDTQYF. The CDR3 bases are TGCGCCAGCAGCTTGGAGCGACTAGCAGTCCCAGATACGCAGTATTTT.